This T cell receptor (beta chain) is from a study of T-cell reconstitution after alpha-beta-depleted transplantation in children. Ten or more counts support this clonotype. As yet, its antigen is unknown. CDR3 length: 15 amino acids. Germline trimming cut 5 bases from V and 3 bases from J; bases unmatched to any gene: 11. Germline CDR1 and CDR2: DFQATT and SNEGSKA (reference sequence). During its preparation, the TCRbeta library received unique molecular identifiers. TCRdb reanalysed the PCR reads using MiXCR and keeps one entry per CDR3 protein. The repertoire includes 150,000 to 200,000 distinct CDR3 sequences, roughly 10% of them detected once, and about 12% sits in the top ten. Study-wide findings and caveats: Several patients had high TCRbeta diversity at day 60; it came from surviving recipient T cells and thymic progenitors. Several hundred expanded graft clones reportedly gave rise to the alpha-beta T cells present about two months after transplant.

The material sequenced was PBMCs, taken before TCRalphabeta/CD19-depleted stem cell transplant. The receptor's source is a boy aged 2 to 10 with acute myeloid leukemia, due to receive a stem cell transplant. The rearrangement joins TRBV20-1 to TRBJ2-7, with TRBD2 identical over 9 bases. The CDR3 DNA reads TGCAGTGCTGCCTCCCCGGGACTAGCTCTCTACGAGCAGTACTTC. It yields the protein CSAASPGLALYEQYF.